This entry features one TCR beta chain sequence. The sample comes from a study of OX40 agonist ivuxolimab in advanced cancers. Sequencing was performed with immunoSEQ multiplex PCR; in TCRdb, only in-frame clones are kept and a portion is missing. The sample includes roughly 56,000 clones, roughly 84% of them seen just once. This CDR3 comprises 13 residues. Looked up from germline, CDR1 is MNHNS and CDR2 is SASEGT. The germline V and J ends were trimmed by 7 bases and 9 bases, with 16 bases remaining between them. The V and J genes are TRBV6-1 and TRBJ1-5; no clear D. The sequence was obtained from an adult with an advanced solid tumor such as melanoma, head and neck, liver or kidney cancer. The sample here was CD4+ or CD8+ T cells sorted from blood, taken in a trial of the OX40 agonist ivuxolimab. CDR3 loop: CASTPAREGPQHF. The CDR3 coding sequence is TGTGCCAGCACCCCCGCTCGTGAGGGGCCCCAGCATTTT.